A single TCR beta chain is shown here with its context. Its antigen remains unidentified. No base quality values were provided; no much bigger clone lies one nucleotide off. This specimen comes from a study of cytomegalovirus exposure and HLA in healthy donors (dated by TCRdb to the late 2010s). The study in broad terms: An earlier analysis of approximately 550 of the donors reported 250 to 350 Gb of sequence data and 117 million unique TCR beta sequences from 150 million to 200 million T cells. Roughly 320 gigabases of sequencing data and around 80 million unique TCR sequences made up an early release that covered about 640 HLA-typed donors. Of the 350 to 450 genotyped donors, more than 75% were placed in the genetic ancestry cluster associated with self-reported Caucasian donors. The study aimed to test whether signatures of past pathogen exposure could be identified by cataloging public T cell receptors. Using immunosequencing, the study profiled T cell repertoires from about 650 subjects and related those repertoires to cytomegalovirus serostatus. Besides the first cohort of approximately 710 subjects, a separate validation cohort made up of 120 or so different subjects was used. The study combined high-throughput TCR immunosequencing, statistical association of individual TCRs with disease status, and machine learning to predict cytomegalovirus infection status. To study patterns of TCR occurrence, a later analysis re-analyzed previously published TCR beta repertoires from 500 to 850 donors and added high-resolution HLA genotyping. Rather than drawing on any new phenotypic data, the later analysis identified candidate immune exposures from TCR beta sequences and the way those sequences occurred across donors. An earlier analysis of fewer than 750 of the donors used high-throughput TCR beta sequencing to judge whether each TCR beta V gene segment behaved as functional or pseudogenic. Alongside the repertoire data, information on donor age, sex, ethnicity and CMV serostatus was compiled. In a later genetic analysis, genome-wide SNP genotypes for about three fifths of the roughly 670 donors were used, and that subset was treated as a discovery cohort. Every discovery cohort repertoire had been produced on one sequencing platform. Class I and class II HLA loci were covered by the typing at four-digit resolution. Typing coverage varied by locus: about 629-640 donors for A, B, C, DRB1 and DQB1; approximately 500 for DQA1; 606 for DPA1; roughly 450 for DPB1. Roughly five DR-DQ haplotypes were handled as single units for association and clustering, since linkage in the cohort was strong. Across some 400 genotyped donors of the cohort, an average of about 200,000 unique TCR beta nucleotide sequences per donor were sequenced, and roughly 18% of those sequences were non-productive. The paper as a whole reports these results and caveats: Most CMV-associated TCR beta chains appeared to be HLA-restricted in a later analysis, and the HLA associations seemed to be driven largely by CMV exposure. According to a later analysis, TCR association rates differed among HLA loci, with DRB1 alleles showing the most associated TCRs and HLA-C alleles showing the fewest. According to a later genetic analysis, donors in an Asian-associated ancestry cluster had fewer N-insertions in productive TCRs than the approximately 610-donor mean. Some IMGT-functional V segments, including TRBV6-2 and TRBV6-3, could not be distinguished by the 87-base-pair reads and were therefore excluded. Linkage disequilibrium might explain the correlated functional status among segregating V segments, but an unknown experimental factor could not be ruled out. Presence/absence analyses assumed roughly uniform sequencing depth across donors, an assumption that may not hold. The only immune exposure information available for the cohort was CMV serostatus. In the study, 164 TCR beta chains were listed as associated with cytomegalovirus. It was suggested by the authors that the approach could potentially be generalized to other disease states and immunological phenotypes. When HLA alleles, especially DR and DQ, strongly co-occurred, TCR associations were difficult to assign to individual alleles. Cytomegalovirus status was reported to be diagnosed by the classifier with high specificity and sensitivity in both the original and validation cohorts. In a later analysis, several top co-occurrence clusters were reported to appear linked to parvovirus B19, influenza, CMV and Epstein-Barr virus. A further reported finding was that TCR beta sequences accurately predicted the HLA-A and HLA-B alleles for most subjects in the first cohort. Because HLA typing was missing for some donors at each locus, association tests included only the typed subset. A cluster of highly shared sequence variants was judged likely to represent a technical artifact of the sequencing pipeline. Across donors, most TCR sequences were observed very rarely, whereas some public TCRs were present in many individuals. The cohort was sequenced for TCR beta chains only, and without alpha or paired-chain data the features that could be detected were limited. Specific HLA alleles were associated with 18,000 or so TCR beta sequences at a false discovery rate of 0.05 in a later analysis. Because counts were too low, seventeen rarely observed V segments, including chromosome 9 orphons, were excluded from the earlier analysis of a few hundred of the donors. In a later analysis, HLA-associated TCR beta chains were found to be more clonally expanded and to have lower generation probabilities than equally common non-associated chains. A later genetic analysis associated a missense DCLRE1C variant with V-gene and J-gene trimming of TCR beta chains, and an independent cohort replicated the association. In an earlier analysis of some 540 of the donors, most TCR beta V segments appeared in productive rearrangements about 90% or about 30% of the time, broadly matching IMGT annotations. In vitro tests confirmed that a few of the cytomegalovirus-associated TCR beta chains recognize cytomegalovirus antigens.

The cohort was made up of approximately 670 healthy bone marrow donors. At the time of sampling, every cohort member was nominally healthy, though immune exposures that went unrecorded were likely present. The donor was CMV seropositive and was included in the group of about 290 seropositive cohort members. Every donor gave a peripheral blood sample, and the peripheral blood mononuclear cells from that sample were used for TCR beta sequencing. Genomic DNA was extracted from the blood cell samples with the Qiagen DNeasy Blood Extraction Kit. Reading the germline V gene gives CDR1 MRHNA and CDR2 SNTAGT. Its CDR3 holds 13 amino acids, cysteine through phenylalanine. Only the CDR3 DNA stays, 39 bases, in frame from base 1. V is shortened by 4 bases, J by 1 base, and the region joining them spans 7 bases. Libraries came from the immunoSEQ multiplex PCR assay. The multiplex PCR relied on a mix of 60 forward primers for TCR Vbeta segments and 13 reverse primers for TCR Jbeta segments. The CDR3 region of rearranged TCR beta genes was amplified from genomic DNA by a multiplex PCR assay. The Illumina HiSeq System was used to sequence the amplified TCR beta libraries as 87-base-pair reads. Per the source publication's procedure: Across the 670 or so repertoires, a later analysis counted some 81 million unique TCR beta chains, 8.5 million to 12 million of which were shared by at least two donors. To remove PCR and sequencing errors, raw reads were error-corrected and collapsed into unique sequences using a nearest-neighbor algorithm that merged closely related sequences. Alignment of CDR3 sequences to IMGT reference sequences was used to assign V, D and J gene segments. For a sequence to be retained, at least a six-nucleotide match to both a V gene segment and a J gene segment was required. A rearrangement counted as productive if the CDR3 had no stop codons and remained in frame with V and J, and every other rearrangement counted as non-productive. CDR3 was defined according to IMGT convention as the region running from the second conserved V-encoded cysteine to the conserved J-encoded phenylalanine. Sequences without an unambiguous match to a single V gene segment were excluded from the earlier analysis of about 600 of the donors. In an earlier analysis of 587 of the donors, a V segment was called functional when productive rearrangements were above 56.7%, and segregating when the standard deviation between donors exceeded 5%. To diagnose cytomegalovirus status from the catalog of TCR beta chain sequences, a statistical classification framework was built. In a later analysis, V and J genes were assigned by comparing TCR nucleotide sequences against IMGT/GENE-DB human TR gene sequences. The TCRdist pipeline was used in a later analysis to assign CDR3 sequences and most-parsimonious VDJ recombination scenarios. In a later analysis, each TCR beta chain was defined by its CDR3 amino acid sequence together with its V-gene family, and reads without a unique V-gene family were excluded. To address suspected cross-contamination and a sequencing artifact, a later analysis removed around 600 highly shared, low-generation-probability nucleotide sequences. A later analysis calculated a clonal expansion index for each public chain from normalized within-repertoire ranks of inferred template counts. In a later analysis, generation probabilities were computed with a VDJ recombination model fitted to out-of-frame rearrangements, and the resulting probabilities were checked against IGoR. In a later analysis, TCR-TCR, TCR-HLA and TCR-CMV co-occurrence was scored with hypergeometric tests, and a repertoire-size bias correction was applied to TCR pairs. In a later analysis, false discovery rates were estimated by permuting HLA or CMV assignments 20 times. In a later analysis, co-occurring TCRs were grouped using DBSCAN, with TCRdist sequence similarity added in when clustering inside HLA-allele-positive subsets. Co-occurrence clustering excluded repertoires with fewer than 30,000 or more than 120,000 public chains, plus five with anomalous nucleotide sharing. TCRdb retrieved this table from immuneACCESS and kept in-frame rearrangements only. Not all clones are present; in checked studies, unresolved V genes account for under half, and no reason is known for the remainder. V and J calls and clone size follow that table, whereas D and trimming were derived from the DNA. A total of some 150,000 clones appear in this sample, 64% of them only once. Together, the top ten hold roughly 3.1% of the sample.

Sequences were obtained from PBMCs. The receptor chain draws on TRBV6-4 and TRBJ1-1; no confident D gene assignment can be made. This clonotype originated in a woman aged 30 to 39 in good health and CMV-seropositive. The CDR3 here reads CASSVGENTEAFF. In nucleotide form, the sequence is TGTGCCAGCAGTGTAGGAGAGAACACTGAAGCTTTCTTT.